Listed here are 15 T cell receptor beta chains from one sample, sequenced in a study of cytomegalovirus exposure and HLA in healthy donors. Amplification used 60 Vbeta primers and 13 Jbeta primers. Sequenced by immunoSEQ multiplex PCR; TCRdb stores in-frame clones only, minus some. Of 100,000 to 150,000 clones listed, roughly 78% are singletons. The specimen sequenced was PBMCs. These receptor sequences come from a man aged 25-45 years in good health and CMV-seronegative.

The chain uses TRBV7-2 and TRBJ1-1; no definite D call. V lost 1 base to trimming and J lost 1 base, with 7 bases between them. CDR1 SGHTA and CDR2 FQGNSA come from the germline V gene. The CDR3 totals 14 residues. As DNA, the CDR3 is TGTGCCAGCAGCTTAGTAGGCGGGAACACTGAAGCTTTCTTT. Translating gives CASSLVGGNTEAFF.

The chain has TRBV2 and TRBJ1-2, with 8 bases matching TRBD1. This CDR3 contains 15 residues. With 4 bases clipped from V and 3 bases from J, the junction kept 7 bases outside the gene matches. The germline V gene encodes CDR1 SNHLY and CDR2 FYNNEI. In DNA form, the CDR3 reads TGTGCCAGCAGTGTAGCAGGGGGCGAGCACTATGGCTACACCTTC. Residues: CASSVAGGEHYGYTF.

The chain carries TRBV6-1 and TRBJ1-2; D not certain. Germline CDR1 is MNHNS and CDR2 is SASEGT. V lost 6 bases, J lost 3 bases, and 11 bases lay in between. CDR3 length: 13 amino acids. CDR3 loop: CASRFTADYGYTF. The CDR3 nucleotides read TGTGCCAGCAGGTTCACAGCAGACTATGGCTACACCTTC.

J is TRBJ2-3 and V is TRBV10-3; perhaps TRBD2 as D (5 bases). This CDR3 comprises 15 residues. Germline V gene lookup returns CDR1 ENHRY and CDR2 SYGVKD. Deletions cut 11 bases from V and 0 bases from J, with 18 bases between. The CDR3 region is CASSAPGKSTDTQYF. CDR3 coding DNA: TGTGCCTCCTCCGCGCCCGGGAAAAGCACAGATACGCAGTATTTT.

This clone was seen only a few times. The CDR3 DNA reads as TGTGCCTGGAGTTACAGCCCTAACTATGGCTACACCTTC. This gives the protein CAWSYSPNYGYTF. The chain has TRBV30 and TRBJ1-2; D call uncertain. There are 13 residues in the CDR3. V lost 2 bases and J 0 bases, leaving 7 bases between the germline ends. Germline V gives CDR1 GTSNPN, CDR2 SVGIG (reference sequence).

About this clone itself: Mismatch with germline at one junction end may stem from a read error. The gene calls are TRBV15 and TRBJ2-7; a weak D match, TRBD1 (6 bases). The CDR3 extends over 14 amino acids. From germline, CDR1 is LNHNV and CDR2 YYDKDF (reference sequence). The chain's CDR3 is CATSRGEKGDEQSF. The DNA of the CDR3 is TGTGCCACCAGCAGAGGGGAGAAGGGGGACGAGCAGTCCTTC.

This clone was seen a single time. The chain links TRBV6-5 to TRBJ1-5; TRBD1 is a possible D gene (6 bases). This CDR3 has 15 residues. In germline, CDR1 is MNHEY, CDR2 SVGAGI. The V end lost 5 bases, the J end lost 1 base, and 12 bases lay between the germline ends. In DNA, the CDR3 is TGTGCCAGCAGTATTTTAACAGGGAGCAATCAGCCCCAGCATTTT. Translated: CASSILTGSNQPQHF.

DNA of the CDR3: TGTGCCAGCAGTGACCCCTCTAGAGACCACAATGAGCAGTTCTTC. Amino acids: CASSDPSRDHNEQFF. The gene calls are TRBV6-4 and TRBJ2-1; D is ambiguous. The CDR3 runs 15 residues. CDR1 is MRHNA and CDR2 is SNTAGT in the germline V gene. Trimming removed 2 bases at V and 5 bases at J, with 13 bases between.

For the CDR3, the DNA is TGTGCCAGCAGCCAAGATCCGGCGGCTGAAGCTTTCTTT. Encoded protein: CASSQDPAAEAFF. The chain employs TRBV14 and TRBJ1-1, with D unresolved. V was pared by 0 bases and J by 6 bases, with 8 bases between. The CDR3 is 13 residues long. Germline V gene data show CDR1 as SGHDN and CDR2 as FVKESK.

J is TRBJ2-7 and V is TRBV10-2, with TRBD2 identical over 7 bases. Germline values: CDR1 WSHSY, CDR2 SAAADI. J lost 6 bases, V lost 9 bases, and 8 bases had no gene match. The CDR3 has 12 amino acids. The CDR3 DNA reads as TGCGCCAGTGGGGGGGGAGACAGCGAGCAGTACTTC. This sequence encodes CASGGGDSEQYF.

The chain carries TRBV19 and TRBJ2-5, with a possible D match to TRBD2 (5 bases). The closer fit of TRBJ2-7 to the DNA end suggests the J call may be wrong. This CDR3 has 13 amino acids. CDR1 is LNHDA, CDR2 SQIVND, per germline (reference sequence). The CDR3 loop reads CASSIGLGSEQYF. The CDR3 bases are TGTGCCAGTAGTATTGGGTTGGGGAGCGAGCAGTACTTC.

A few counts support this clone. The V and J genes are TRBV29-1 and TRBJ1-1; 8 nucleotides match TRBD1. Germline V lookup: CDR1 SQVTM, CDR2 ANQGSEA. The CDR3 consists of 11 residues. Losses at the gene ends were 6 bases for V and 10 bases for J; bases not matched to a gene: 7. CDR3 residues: CSVGQGLGAFF. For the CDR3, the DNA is TGCAGCGTAGGACAGGGACTTGGAGCTTTCTTT.

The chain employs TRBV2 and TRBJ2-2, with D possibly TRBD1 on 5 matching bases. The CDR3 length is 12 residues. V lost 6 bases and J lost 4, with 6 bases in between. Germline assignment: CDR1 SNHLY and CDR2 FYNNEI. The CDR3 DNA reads TGTGCCAGCAGCGACAGCACCGGGGAGCTGTTTTTT. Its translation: CASSDSTGELFF.

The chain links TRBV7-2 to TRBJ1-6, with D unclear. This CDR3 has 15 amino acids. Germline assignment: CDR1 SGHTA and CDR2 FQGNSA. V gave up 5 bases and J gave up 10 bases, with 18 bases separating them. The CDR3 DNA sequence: TGTGCCAGCAGCCCCCAGGTATCAAGGCTGTCACCCCTCCACTTT. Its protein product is CASSPQVSRLSPLHF.

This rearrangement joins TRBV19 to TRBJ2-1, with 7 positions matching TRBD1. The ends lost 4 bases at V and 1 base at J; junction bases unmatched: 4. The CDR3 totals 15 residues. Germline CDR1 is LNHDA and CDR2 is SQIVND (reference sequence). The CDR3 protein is CASSTTGFSYNEQFF. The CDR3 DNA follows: TGTGCCAGTAGTACGACAGGGTTTTCCTACAATGAGCAGTTCTTC.